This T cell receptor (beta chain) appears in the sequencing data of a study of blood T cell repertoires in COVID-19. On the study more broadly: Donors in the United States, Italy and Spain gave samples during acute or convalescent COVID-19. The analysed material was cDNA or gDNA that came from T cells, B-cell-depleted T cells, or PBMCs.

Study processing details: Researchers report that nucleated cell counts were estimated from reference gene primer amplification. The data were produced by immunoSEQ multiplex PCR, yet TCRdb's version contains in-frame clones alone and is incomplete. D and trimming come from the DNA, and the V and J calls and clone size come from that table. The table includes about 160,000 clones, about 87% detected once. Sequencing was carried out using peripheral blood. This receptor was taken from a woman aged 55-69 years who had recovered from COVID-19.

The DNA for the CDR3 is TGTGCCAGCAGCCGGGACAGGGACAGCATTCAGTACTTC. Amino acid sequence: CASSRDRDSIQYF. This chain links TRBV11-3 with TRBJ2-4; 9 nucleotides agree with TRBD1. Germline assignment: CDR1 SGHNT and CDR2 YENEEA. The junction had 5 bases not matched to a gene; V was cut back by 5 bases and J by 9 bases. The CDR3 is made up of 13 amino acids.